Shown below are 27 T cell receptor beta chains from a single sample sequenced in a study of cytomegalovirus exposure and HLA in healthy donors. PCR used 60 Vbeta primers and 13 Jbeta primers. Clones were sequenced by immunoSEQ multiplex PCR, and TCRdb holds only the in-frame ones, with some missing. This repertoire shows approximately 150,000 clones, over 70% found once; its top ten account for 7%. The sequenced material came from PBMCs. The receptors were gathered from a woman between 40 and 50 years old in good health and CMV-seropositive.

The chain joins TRBV28 to TRBJ2-7; D is possibly TRBD1 (5 bases). The CDR3 is 13 residues long. In germline, CDR1 is MDHEN, CDR2 SYDVKM. V was cut by 9 bases and J by 6 bases, with 18 bases left in between. The CDR3 loop is CASRTPRAIEQYF. CDR3 in DNA: TGTGCCAGTCGGACCCCCAGGGCAATCGAGCAGTACTTC.

V and J are TRBV30 and TRBJ1-2, with 7 bases identical to TRBD1. J was trimmed by 5 bases and V by 0 bases; bases with no gene match: 3. The germline gives CDR1 GTSNPN, CDR2 SVGIG (reference sequence). This CDR3 has 13 amino acids. The DNA of the CDR3 is TGTGCCTGGAGTGTAAAGGGGGCGTATGGCTACACCTTC. This gives the protein CAWSVKGAYGYTF.

This clone was observed a few times. V gene TRBV25-1 combines with J gene TRBJ1-3; D gene ambiguous. From germline, CDR1 is MGHDK and CDR2 SYGVNS. The CDR3 is 11 residues long. V gave up 2 bases and J gave up 14 bases, with 10 bases separating them. The CDR3 DNA sequence: TGTGCCAGCAGTGAACCCGGAGTACTATATTTT. It specifies CASSEPGVLYF.

The chain links TRBV7-6 to TRBJ2-7; D call uncertain. The V gene lost 2 bases and the J gene lost 7 bases, with 15 bases spanning the gap. Looked up from germline, CDR1 is SGHVS and CDR2 is FNYEAQ. This CDR3 has 14 amino acids. CDR3 DNA: TGTGCCAGCAGCTTATCGGGTCTTGCGGAAGAGCAGTACTTC. Translated: CASSLSGLAEEQYF.

This chain links TRBV7-3 with TRBJ2-7; 11 bases agree with TRBD1. The CDR3 is 16 residues long. The germline gives CDR1 SGHTA, CDR2 FQGTGA. The J segment lost 7 bases and the V segment lost 5 bases, leaving 13 bases of the junction unmatched. This CDR3 reads CASSRTGTGGVGEQYF. CDR3 DNA sequence: TGTGCCAGCAGCCGTACCGGGACAGGGGGTGTTGGGGAGCAGTACTTC.

This clone was detected only a few times. The chain employs TRBV5-6 and TRBJ2-6; the match to TRBD2 covers 9 bases. This CDR3 is built from 18 residues. Unmatched junction bases numbered 9, after V lost 4 bases and J lost 1 base. Germline V CDR1 and CDR2: SGHDT, YYEEEE. The CDR3 here is CASSLLGLAPSGANVLTF. The CDR3 nucleotides are TGTGCCAGCAGCCTATTGGGACTAGCCCCTTCTGGGGCCAACGTCCTGACTTTC.

The J gene is TRBJ1-3, the V gene TRBV29-1; TRBD1 matches 8 bases. The germline CDR1 and CDR2 sequences are SQVTM and ANQGSEA. The CDR3 covers 13 residues. J was trimmed by 6 bases and V by 7 bases; bases with no gene match: 8. The CDR3 protein is CSAYRGQENTIYF. The CDR3 bases are TGCAGCGCTTACAGGGGACAGGAAAACACCATATATTTT.

This sequence joins TRBV13 and TRBJ2-1; 8 positions agree with TRBD2. The V segment lost 1 base and the J segment 5 bases; nucleotides outside the gene matches: 13. Germline V gene data show CDR1 as PRHDT and CDR2 as FYEKMQ (reference sequence). The CDR3 covers 18 residues. The CDR3 DNA reads as TGTGCCAGCAGCTTAGAACCCGGGGGGGGCCGCATCCACAATGAGCAGTTCTTC. This sequence encodes CASSLEPGGGRIHNEQFF.

The chain recombines TRBV2 with TRBJ2-3; D may be TRBD2 (6 bases). V dropped 6 bases and J dropped 3 bases, with 19 bases sitting between them. The CDR3 has 16 amino acids. From germline, CDR1 is SNHLY and CDR2 FYNNEI. The CDR3 reads CASRDPRGKTTDTQYF. CDR3 nucleotides: TGTGCCAGCAGGGATCCTCGGGGGAAGACAACAGATACGCAGTATTTT. Filled out from reference TRBV2 and TRBJ2-3, the complete variable domain reads EPEVTQTPSHQVTQMGQEVILRCVPISNHLYFYWYRQILGQKVEFLVSFYNNEISEKSEIFDDQFSVERPDGSNFTLKIRSTKLEDSAMYFCASRDPRGKTTDTQYFGPGTRLTVL.

The chain links TRBV19 to TRBJ1-4; TRBD1 might be the D (6 bases). CDR1 and CDR2 (germline): LNHDA, SQIVND (reference sequence). V was trimmed by 3 bases and J by 9 bases, leaving 11 bases between them. CDR3 size: 13 residues. The CDR3: CASSIGQMKKLFF. CDR3 coding DNA: TGTGCCAGTAGTATCGGACAGATGAAAAAACTGTTTTTT.

This clone has more than one count but fewer than ten. This chain connects TRBV5-1 to TRBJ1-1; 7 bases are shared with TRBD1. The CDR3 is 14 amino acids. Unmatched junction bases numbered 4, after V lost 5 bases and J lost 0 bases. Germline CDR1 and CDR2: SGHRS and YFSETQ. CDR3 protein: CASRIDRVNTEAFF. The DNA of the CDR3 is TGCGCCAGCAGAATAGACAGGGTGAACACTGAAGCTTTCTTT.

Concerning this clone: A read error may produce the germline difference seen at one junction end. The chain is built from TRBV6-1 and TRBJ2-6; D might be TRBD1 (5 bases). The CDR3 sequence is 16 residues long. Germline V gives CDR1 MNHNS, CDR2 SASEGT. The CDR3 sequence: CASSDAPGSGANGLTF. The CDR3 bases are TGTGCCAGCAGTGATGCTCCGGGCTCTGGGGCCAACGGCCTGACTTTC.

The CDR3 here is CASSEGTALGYTF. The CDR3 bases are TGTGCCAGCAGTGAAGGGACAGCCTTGGGCTACACCTTC. V gene TRBV6-1 combines with J gene TRBJ1-2; TRBD1 might be the D (6 bases). Trimming took 1 base from V and 8 from J, leaving 11 bases between them. Germline V gene lookup returns CDR1 MNHNS and CDR2 SASEGT. The CDR3 has 13 amino acids.

The table lists this clone with a count of one. Compared with germline, one end of the junction differs, possibly owing to a read error. The chain employs TRBV4-1 and TRBJ2-1, with 13 bases aligning to TRBD2. Germline V gives CDR1 MGHRA, CDR2 YSYEKL. CDR3 length: 17 amino acids. CDR3 coding DNA: TGCGCCAGCGGCCAACGACTAGCGGGGGGAATACACAATGAGCAGTTCTTC. This sequence encodes CASGQRLAGGIHNEQFF.

Details on this clone: One junction end does not reproduce the germline sequence, and a read error may be involved. This chain uses TRBV7-2 with TRBJ1-1; 8 nucleotides line up with TRBD1. The CDR3 spans 17 residues. Germline V gene lookup returns CDR1 SGHTA and CDR2 FQGNSA. CDR3 coding DNA: TGTGCCGGCAGCTCCTATTATACAGGGGGAAGTAACACTGAAGCTTTCTTT. Its protein product is CAGSSYYTGGSNTEAFF.

The CDR3 loop is CASRGAGTNEKLFF. Here the CDR3 DNA reads TGTGCCAGCAGGGGGGCAGGGACGAATGAAAAACTGTTTTTT. The V and J genes are TRBV28 and TRBJ1-4; TRBD1 might be the D (6 bases). The CDR3 is 14 residues long. Germline loops: CDR1 MDHEN, CDR2 SYDVKM. The V and J ends lost 6 bases and 5 bases respectively, with 13 bases between them. The whole variable domain, filled in from reference TRBV28 and TRBJ1-4, reads DVKVTQSSRYLVKRTGEKVFLECVQDMDHENMFWYRQDPGLGLRLIYFSYDVKMKEKGDIPEGYSVSREKKERFSLILESASTNQTSMYLCASRGAGTNEKLFFGSGTQLSVL.

The chain employs TRBV9 and TRBJ2-1; 7 bases map to TRBD2. The junction had 5 bases not matched to a gene; V was cut back by 5 bases and J by 3 bases. This CDR3 has 14 residues. Germline loops: CDR1 SGDLS, CDR2 YYNGEE. CDR3 in DNA: TGTGCCAGCAGTGGGGGGGAGGTCTACAATGAGCAGTTCTTC. As protein: CASSGGEVYNEQFF.

The chain joins TRBV28 to TRBJ1-5, with a tentative D call TRBD1 (5 bases). Trimming took 3 bases from V and 4 from J, leaving 13 bases between them. This CDR3 has 15 amino acids. Looked up from germline, CDR1 is MDHEN and CDR2 is SYDVKM. CDR3 nucleotide sequence: TGTGCCAGCAGTTTCGCATCGGGGGATAATCAGCCCCAGCATTTT. It yields the protein CASSFASGDNQPQHF.

The chain links TRBV7-6 to TRBJ1-6; D gene ambiguous. V gave up 5 bases and J gave up 3 bases, with 8 bases separating them. CDR3 length equals 14 residues. Germline assignment: CDR1 SGHVS and CDR2 FNYEAQ. CDR3 loop: CASSPNSYNSPLHF. The CDR3 nucleotides read TGTGCCAGCAGCCCGAACAGCTATAATTCACCCCTCCACTTT.

The J gene is TRBJ2-1, the V gene TRBV5-1; 9 bases map to TRBD1. The J segment lost 4 bases and the V segment lost 2 bases, leaving 4 bases of the junction unmatched. CDR3 length: 15 amino acids. The V gene's germline CDR1 is SGHRS and CDR2 YFSETQ. The CDR3 loop reads CASSLGQGLYNEQFF. The CDR3 bases are TGCGCCAGCAGCTTAGGACAGGGGTTATACAATGAGCAGTTCTTC.

The chain joins TRBV9 to TRBJ2-1; D perhaps matches TRBD2 (6 bases). This CDR3 has 16 residues. Trimming stripped 0 bases from V and 0 bases from J, with 10 bases between. Germline CDR1 and CDR2: SGDLS and YYNGEE. The CDR3 protein is CASSVDSGSSYNEQFF. CDR3 coding DNA: TGTGCCAGCAGCGTAGATAGCGGCAGCTCCTACAATGAGCAGTTCTTC.

The gene calls are TRBV29-1 and TRBJ1-2; 8 bases agree with TRBD1. There are 14 residues in the CDR3. J lost 1 base, V lost 6 bases, and 7 bases had no gene match. Germline CDR1 is SQVTM and CDR2 is ANQGSEA. The CDR3 loop is CSVGGQEDNYGYTF. The CDR3 DNA sequence: TGCAGCGTGGGGGGACAGGAAGATAACTATGGCTACACCTTC.

This clone showed up just a few times. The rearrangement joins TRBV27 to TRBJ2-3; 16 nucleotides match TRBD2. Trimming cost V 6 bases and J 4 bases; bases outside gene matches: 10. This CDR3 is built from 18 residues. CDR1 is MNHEY and CDR2 is SMNVEV in the germline V gene (reference sequence). The CDR3 DNA follows: TGTGCCAGCAGCATGGGACTAGCGGGGGGGCCGATCCCAGATACGCAGTATTTT. This translates into CASSMGLAGGPIPDTQYF.

This chain connects TRBV30 to TRBJ2-5; 7 bases match TRBD2. CDR1 GTSNPN and CDR2 SVGIG come from the germline V gene (reference sequence). With 0 bases clipped from V and 4 bases from J, the junction kept 8 bases outside the gene matches. The CDR3 contains 15 residues. CDR3 DNA: TGTGCCTGGAGTGTATCGGGGTGGGGGGGAGAGACCCAGTACTTC. Its protein is CAWSVSGWGGETQYF.

The chain joins TRBV5-1 to TRBJ2-1, with D tentatively TRBD2 (5 bases). V shed 0 bases and J shed 4 bases, with 14 bases lying between them. CDR1 SGHRS and CDR2 YFSETQ come from the germline V gene. CDR3 length equals 16 residues. For the CDR3, the DNA is TGCGCCAGCAGCTTGGGGGGAGTCGTTGGATACAATGAGCAGTTCTTC. It yields the protein CASSLGGVVGYNEQFF.

CDR3 DNA sequence: TGTGCCAGCCGGAGGAGGAGTCAGCCCCAGCATTTT. It yields the protein CASRRRSQPQHF. The chain uses TRBV28 and TRBJ1-5; D gene ambiguous. Germline lookup yields CDR1 MDHEN and CDR2 SYDVKM. V shed 8 bases and J shed 6 bases, with 11 bases lying between them. CDR3 length equals 12 residues. Full variable domain (remainder filled in from reference TRBV28 and TRBJ1-5): DVKVTQSSRYLVKRTGEKVFLECVQDMDHENMFWYRQDPGLGLRLIYFSYDVKMKEKGDIPEGYSVSREKKERFSLILESASTNQTSMYLCASRRRSQPQHFGDGTRLSIL.

Here the CDR3 reads CSAPRGGGPYNEQFF. The CDR3, as DNA: TGCAGCGCCCCCAGGGGAGGGGGGCCCTACAATGAGCAGTTCTTC. The V gene is TRBV29-1, the J gene TRBJ2-1; perhaps TRBD2 as D (7 bases). The CDR3 contains 15 residues. Per the germline V gene, CDR1 is SQVTM and CDR2 is ANQGSEA. V lost 7 bases, J lost 2 bases, and 18 bases lay in between.